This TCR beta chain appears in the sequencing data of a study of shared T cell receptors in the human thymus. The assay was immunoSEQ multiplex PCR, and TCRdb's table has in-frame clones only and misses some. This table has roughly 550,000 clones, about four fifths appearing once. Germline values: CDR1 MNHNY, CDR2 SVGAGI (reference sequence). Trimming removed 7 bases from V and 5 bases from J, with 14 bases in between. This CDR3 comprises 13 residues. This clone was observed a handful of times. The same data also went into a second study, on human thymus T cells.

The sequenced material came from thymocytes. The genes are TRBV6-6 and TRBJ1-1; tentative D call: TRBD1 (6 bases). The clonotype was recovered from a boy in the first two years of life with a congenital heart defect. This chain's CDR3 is CASKEGRGTEAFF. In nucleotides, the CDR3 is TGTGCCAGCAAGGAGGGGAGGGGGACTGAAGCTTTCTTT.